This TCR beta chain is drawn from a study of regulatory T cells in long-lasting Graves disease. Researchers made TCR beta libraries by using iRepertoire HTBI primers and running Arm-PCR on CDR3 regions. TCRdb called the multiplex PCR reads again in MiXCR, with one record for every CDR3 protein. The sample consists of a few hundred thousand distinct CDR3 sequences, around 15% of them appearing once. Stated time point: newly diagnosed GD, antithyroid drugs for less than 3 months. RNA from PBMCs was the source of the TCR library. EDTA tubes held roughly 8.1 milliliters of peripheral blood from each patient. This clonotype was counted a few times. These records were also assigned to another study, of T cells in Graves' hyperthyroidism and ophthalmopathy. Per that paper: In making diagnoses, clinical symptoms, serum thyroxine and TRAb, thyroid ultrasound and orbital computed tomography were all used.

This clonotype originated in a woman between 50 and 59 years old with Graves disease. The material sequenced was peripheral blood mononuclear cells (PBMCs), taken at new diagnosis, from a patient treated with antithyroid drugs.

The CDR3 region is CASSSRGLWAGELFF. DNA for the CDR3: TGTGCCAGCAGCTCGAGAGGTTTGTGGGCCGGGGAGCTGTTTTTT. V gene TRBV5-6 combines with J gene TRBJ2-2, with D hard to call. Germline loops: CDR1 SGHDT, CDR2 YYEEEE. The CDR3 loop spans 15 amino acids. V was pared by 3 bases and J by 6 bases, with 15 bases between.